This paragraph covers one T cell receptor beta chain sequence. Its antigen remains unknown. Only in-frame clones appear in the TCRdb table, and some are missing; sequencing was by immunoSEQ multiplex PCR. The table shows about 480,000 clones, with around 90% occurring only once. The data derive from a study of Ad26.COV2.S vaccination and SARS-CoV-2 variants. In the study overall: Each vaccinee took Ad26.COV2.S intramuscularly, once or twice 56 days apart.

Notes on the study in general: Spike-specific CD8+ and CD4+ T cell responses reportedly showed substantial breadth after vaccination.

Treatment here: some 20 received Ad26.COV2.S at low or high dose, single or two shots; about 5 received placebo; per-sample allocation not given. Collection of samples fell on day 63 after the first vaccine or placebo injection. Donation was by an adult aged 18-55 years who was in Boston. Ad26 vector vaccine expressed Wuhan-strain SARS-CoV-2 spike. The CDR3 runs to 18 residues. Material: peripheral blood, obtained in a trial of Ad26.COV2.S vaccine versus placebo. The chain joins TRBV21-1 to TRBJ1-2. TRBV21-1 corresponds to a pseudogene. This receptor was identified in a person aged 18-65 years who received the Ad26.COV2.S COVID-19 vaccine or a placebo. This chain's CDR3 is CASSPRRPRSPSNYGYTF. As DNA, the CDR3 is TGTGCCAGCAGCCCCCGGCGTCCCCGATCCCCATCTAACTATGGCTACACCTTC.